This T cell receptor beta chain appears in the sequencing data of a study of immune heterogeneity within non-small cell lung tumors. CDR3 length: 12 residues. The germline V gene encodes CDR1 DFQATT and CDR2 SNEGSKA (reference sequence). V gave up 4 bases and J gave up 8 bases, with 14 bases separating them. At roughly 610 ng per sample, bulk tumor genomic DNA provided the template. Each primary tumor yielded several biopsies, collected far apart from one another at surgery. The cohort was untreated, with newly diagnosed non-small cell lung cancer undergoing curative surgery. Patients newly diagnosed with non-small cell lung cancer and having curative-intent surgery served as donors. Study-wide results and caveats: Within a patient, dominant CDR3 beta clonotypes were shared across sites, though different locations had unique frequent clones. Local tumor mutational burden correlated moderately but significantly with local T-cell clonality (R about 0.35). Across individual patients, the high-frequency T-cell receptor beta clonotypes were largely distinct.

At least ten counts were recorded for this clonotype. What it recognizes is unknown. The TCR beta CDR3 region underwent multiplex PCR amplification with 32 V and 13 J primers. One entry per CDR3 protein results from TCRdb running MiXCR on the multiplex PCR reads. The sample shows some 10,000 distinct CDR3 sequences, 17% of them seen only once. The TCR sequence derives from a man aged 40-50 years with non-small cell lung cancer. Sequencing input: lung tumor tissue. The chain links TRBV20-1 to TRBJ1-2; D remains ambiguous. The CDR3 bases are TGCAGTGCTACGGACGGCCCTGGGGGCTACACCTTC. It is translated as CSATDGPGGYTF.